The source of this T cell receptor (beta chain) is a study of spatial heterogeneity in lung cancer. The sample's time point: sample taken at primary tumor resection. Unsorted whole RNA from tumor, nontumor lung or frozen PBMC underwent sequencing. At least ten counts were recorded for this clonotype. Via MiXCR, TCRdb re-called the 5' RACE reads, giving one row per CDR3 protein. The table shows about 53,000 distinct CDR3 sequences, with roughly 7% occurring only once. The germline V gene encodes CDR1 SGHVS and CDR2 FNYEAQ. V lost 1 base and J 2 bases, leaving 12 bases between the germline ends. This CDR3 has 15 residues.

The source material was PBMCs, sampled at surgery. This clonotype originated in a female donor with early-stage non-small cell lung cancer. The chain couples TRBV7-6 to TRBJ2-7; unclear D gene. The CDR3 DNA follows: TGTGCCAGCAGCTTAGTGGCCGACACAGCCTACGAGCAGTACTTC. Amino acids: CASSLVADTAYEQYF.